The TCR beta chain under discussion was sequenced for a study of beta chain features in type 1 diabetes (dated by TCRdb to between 2017 and 2018). Looking at the study overall: Mean age, gender distribution, total cell number and subset yield were not different between patients and healthy donors. A total of 90 million to 120 million sorted cells were examined across all samples, and a strong correlation was observed between cell number per subset and RNA yield. The study compared the TCRB repertoires of sorted circulating CD4+ T cell subsets in recently diagnosed type 1 diabetes patients with those in matched healthy donors. Regulatory and stem cell-like memory subsets were obtained from only 8 patients and roughly 8 healthy donors, while naive and central memory subsets were obtained from all 28 donors. On the study overall, not on this receptor specifically: Type 1 diabetes patients showed a moderate but significant shortening of TCRB CDR3 length in all four CD4+ subsets. Sequencing cDNA rather than genomic DNA could over-represent highly expressing activated cells, although activation and CD3 levels did not differ between groups. At VDJ recombination sites, type 1 diabetes patients had fewer insertions and more deleted nucleotides, which implies abnormalities in thymic rearrangement. PCR might favor shorter templates, but patient and control samples were amplified and corrected together, so any skew would affect both groups equally. The naive, central memory and regulatory TCRB repertoires appeared to resemble one another more closely among patients than among healthy donors. Because the HLA sub-analyses included only small numbers of individuals, any influence of HLA type on TCRB rearrangement was left unresolved.

A single peripheral blood draw of 95 to 150 mL on average was collected from each donor into heparinised tubes. Naive, central memory, regulatory and stem cell-like memory CD4+ T cells were sorted on a BD FACSAria II using a panel including CD45RO, CCR7, CD25, CD127, CD95 and CD27. All sorted populations exceeded 95% purity. PBMCs were separated immediately by Lymphoprep density gradient centrifugation and were stained directly, without being cultured. So that batch effects would be minimized, each experiment stained and sorted samples in pairs, pairing one healthy donor with one patient. This clone has more than one count but fewer than ten. Its antigen is currently not known. The record has no base qualities; no much larger clone is one base away. The High Capacity cDNA Reverse Transcription Kit was used to reverse transcribe all of the isolated RNA, meaning that expressed TCRB transcripts were what got sequenced. Deep immunoSEQ sequencing was applied to naive, central memory and regulatory T cell samples, giving an average of roughly 3.3 million total reads per sample. Sorted cells were lysed in RLT buffer and RNA was extracted with DNase-treated RNeasy Micro or Mini kits, depending on cell number. To prevent cross-contamination, each cell subset was processed individually, whereas patient and healthy donor samples were processed jointly. The immunoSEQ multiplex PCR was used to amplify TCRB sequences from cDNA, yielding 87-bp fragments that span the CDR3 region. Amplicons were sequenced on the Illumina HiSeq platform. In the paper's pipeline: Synthetic template baselines were used to correct PCR bias computationally, reads within Hamming distance 2 were collapsed, and singletons that could not be merged were discarded. Reads were aligned against IMGT so that V, D and J genes, CDR3 length and insertions or deletions at six rearrangement sites could be assigned. Within each subset, clonotype counts were normalized to sorted cell number, after which true diversity and Gini coefficients were computed with the tcR R package. Repertoire sharing was quantified using the overlap coefficient calculated on TCRB nucleotide sequences. Imported from immuneACCESS, the table was reduced by TCRdb to in-frame sequences with V and J called. These copies leave out some clones; in studies compared against another copy, an unresolved V gene accounts for under half, and the cause of the remainder is not known. The D gene and trimming were derived from the DNA, and the V and J assignments and clone size from that table. Here the sample has some 240,000 clones; about 11% occur a single time. 1% to 1.5% of the sample rests with the top ten.

The germline V gene sets CDR1 to MNHNS and CDR2 to SASEGT. Its CDR3 holds 15 amino acids, cysteine through phenylalanine. Kept here is only the CDR3 DNA, which spans 45 bases and is read in frame from base 1. After removal of 6 bases from V and 0 bases from J, the junction retains 8 bases not matched to a gene. The source is a man younger than 35 in good health. The chain links TRBV6-1 with TRBJ2-7, with 7 bases aligning to TRBD1. The sequencing sample was made of central memory CD4+ T cells from blood. The bases read TGTGCCAGCAGACTGGACTCAGGGGGCTCCTACGAGCAGTACTTC. It specifies CASRLDSGGSYEQYF.